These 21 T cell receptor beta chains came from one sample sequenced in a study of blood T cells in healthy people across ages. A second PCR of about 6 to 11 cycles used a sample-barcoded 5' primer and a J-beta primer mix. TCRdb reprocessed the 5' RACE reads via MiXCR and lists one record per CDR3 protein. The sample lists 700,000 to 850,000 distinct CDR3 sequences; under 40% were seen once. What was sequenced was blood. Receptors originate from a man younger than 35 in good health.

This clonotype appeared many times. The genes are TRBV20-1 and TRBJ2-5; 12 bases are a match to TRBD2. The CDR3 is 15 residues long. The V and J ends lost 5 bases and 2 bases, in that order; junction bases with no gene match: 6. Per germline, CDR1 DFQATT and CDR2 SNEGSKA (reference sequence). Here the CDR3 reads CSAYAGLAGQETQYF. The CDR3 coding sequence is TGCAGTGCTTACGCTGGACTAGCGGGGCAAGAGACCCAGTACTTC.

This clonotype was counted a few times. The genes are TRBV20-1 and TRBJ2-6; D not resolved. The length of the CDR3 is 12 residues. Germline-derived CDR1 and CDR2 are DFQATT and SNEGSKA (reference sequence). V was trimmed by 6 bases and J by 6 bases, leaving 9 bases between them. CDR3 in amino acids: CSALLLANVLTF. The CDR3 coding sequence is TGCAGTGCCTTACTCCTGGCCAACGTCCTGACTTTC.

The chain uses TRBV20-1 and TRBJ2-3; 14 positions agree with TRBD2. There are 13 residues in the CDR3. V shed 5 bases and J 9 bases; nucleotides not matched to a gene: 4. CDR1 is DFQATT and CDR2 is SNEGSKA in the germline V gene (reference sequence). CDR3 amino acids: CSAGGLAGDTQYF. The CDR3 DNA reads TGCAGTGCTGGGGGACTAGCGGGGGACACGCAGTATTTT.

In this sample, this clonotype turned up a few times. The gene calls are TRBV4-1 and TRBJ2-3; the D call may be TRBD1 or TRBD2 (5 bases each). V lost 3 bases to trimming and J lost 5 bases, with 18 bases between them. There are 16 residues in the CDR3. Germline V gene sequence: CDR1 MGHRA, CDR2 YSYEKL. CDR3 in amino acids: CASSHFTFSGLDTQYF. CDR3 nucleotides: TGCGCCAGCAGCCACTTCACATTTTCGGGGCTAGATACGCAGTATTTT.

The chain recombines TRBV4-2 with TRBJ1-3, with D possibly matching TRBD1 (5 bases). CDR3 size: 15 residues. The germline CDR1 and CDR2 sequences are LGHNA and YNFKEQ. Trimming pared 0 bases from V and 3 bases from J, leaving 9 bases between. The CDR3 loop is CASSQDVGVGNTIYF. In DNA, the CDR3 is TGTGCCAGCAGCCAAGATGTAGGGGTTGGAAACACCATATATTTT.

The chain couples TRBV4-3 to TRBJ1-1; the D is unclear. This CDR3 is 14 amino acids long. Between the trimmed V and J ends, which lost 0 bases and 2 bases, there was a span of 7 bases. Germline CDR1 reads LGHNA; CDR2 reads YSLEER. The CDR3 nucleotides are TGCGCCAGCAGCCAAGATTCTCAAAACACTGAAGCTTTCTTT. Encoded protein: CASSQDSQNTEAFF.

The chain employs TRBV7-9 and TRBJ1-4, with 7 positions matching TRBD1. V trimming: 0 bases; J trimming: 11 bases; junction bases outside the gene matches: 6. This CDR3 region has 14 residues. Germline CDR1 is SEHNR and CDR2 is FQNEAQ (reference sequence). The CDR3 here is CASSLAGGEGKLFF. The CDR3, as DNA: TGTGCCAGCAGCTTAGCAGGGGGCGAGGGGAAACTGTTTTTT.

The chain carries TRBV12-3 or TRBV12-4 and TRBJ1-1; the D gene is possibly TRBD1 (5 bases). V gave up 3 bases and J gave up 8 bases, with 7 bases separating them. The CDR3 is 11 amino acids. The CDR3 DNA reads TGTGCCAGCAGTTTGACAGTCGAAGCTTTCTTT. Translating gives CASSLTVEAFF.

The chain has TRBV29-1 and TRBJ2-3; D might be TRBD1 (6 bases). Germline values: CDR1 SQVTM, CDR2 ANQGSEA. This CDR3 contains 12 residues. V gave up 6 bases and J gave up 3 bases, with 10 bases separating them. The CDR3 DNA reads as TGCAGCGTGCACAGGGAGACAGATACGCAGTATTTT. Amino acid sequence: CSVHRETDTQYF.

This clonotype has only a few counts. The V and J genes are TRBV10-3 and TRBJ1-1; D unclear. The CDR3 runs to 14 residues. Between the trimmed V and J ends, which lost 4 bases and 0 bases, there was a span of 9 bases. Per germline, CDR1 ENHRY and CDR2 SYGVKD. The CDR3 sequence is CAISGSGVNTEAFF. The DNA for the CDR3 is TGTGCCATCAGTGGTTCAGGTGTGAACACTGAAGCTTTCTTT.

The CDR3 is CASSRTGTGDSPLHF. The CDR3, as DNA: TGTGCCAGCAGTCGGACCGGGACAGGCGATTCACCCCTCCACTTT. The V and J genes are TRBV5-5 and TRBJ1-6; 8 nucleotides align to TRBD1. V gave up 5 bases and J gave up 8 bases; unmatched junction bases: 9. Germline V gene lookup returns CDR1 SGHKS and CDR2 YYEKEE (reference sequence). CDR3 size: 15 residues.

The CDR3 coding sequence is TGTGCCAGCAGCTCAGTCCGGGACCCTGAAGCTTTCTTT. This sequence encodes CASSSVRDPEAFF. The V call is TRBV27, the J call TRBJ1-1, with D possibly being TRBD1 (5 bases). This CDR3 contains 13 residues. V lost 6 bases and J 6 bases, leaving 14 bases between the germline ends. Germline V gives CDR1 MNHEY, CDR2 SMNVEV (reference sequence).

Written as DNA, the CDR3 is TGCGCCAGCAGCCAACGACAGACGACAACTAATGAAAAACTGTTTTTT. This encodes CASSQRQTTTNEKLFF. The V call is TRBV4-1, the J call TRBJ1-4; D is possibly TRBD1 (5 bases). The CDR3 spans 16 residues. CDR1 is MGHRA, CDR2 YSYEKL, per germline. V dropped 2 bases and J dropped 0 bases, with 10 bases sitting between them.

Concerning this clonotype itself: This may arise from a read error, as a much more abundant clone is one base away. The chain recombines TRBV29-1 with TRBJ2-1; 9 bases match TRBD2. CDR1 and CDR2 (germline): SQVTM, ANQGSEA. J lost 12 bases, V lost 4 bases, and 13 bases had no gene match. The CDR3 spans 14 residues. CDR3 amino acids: CSVGGSGGIDGQFF. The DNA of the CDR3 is TGCAGCGTTGGCGGTAGCGGGGGTATCGATGGGCAGTTCTTC.

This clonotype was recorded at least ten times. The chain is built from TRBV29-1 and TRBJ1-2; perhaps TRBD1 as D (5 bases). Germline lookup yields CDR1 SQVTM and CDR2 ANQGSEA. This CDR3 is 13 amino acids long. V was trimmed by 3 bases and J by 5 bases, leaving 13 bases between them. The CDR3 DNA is TGCAGCGTTGATAGGGGACCTTCTTATGGCTACACCTTC. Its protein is CSVDRGPSYGYTF. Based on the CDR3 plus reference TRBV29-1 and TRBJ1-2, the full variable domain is SAVISQKPSRDICQRGTSLTIQCQVDSQVTMMFWYRQQPGQSLTLIATANQGSEATYESGFVIDKFPISRPNLTFSTLTVSNMSPEDSSIYLCSVDRGPSYGYTFGSGTRLTVV.

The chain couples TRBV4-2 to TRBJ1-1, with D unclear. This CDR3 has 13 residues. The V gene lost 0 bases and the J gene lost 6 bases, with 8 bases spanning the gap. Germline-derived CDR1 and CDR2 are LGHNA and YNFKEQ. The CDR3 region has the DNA TGTGCCAGCAGCCAAGAGAGGGTATCTGAAGCTTTCTTT. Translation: CASSQERVSEAFF.

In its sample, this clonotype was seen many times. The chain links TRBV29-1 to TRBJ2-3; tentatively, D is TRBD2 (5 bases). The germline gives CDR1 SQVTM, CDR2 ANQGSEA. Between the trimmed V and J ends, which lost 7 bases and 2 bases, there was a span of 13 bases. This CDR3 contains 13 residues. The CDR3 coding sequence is TGCAGCGCCCGCGGGCAGGTCACAGATACGCAGTATTTT. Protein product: CSARGQVTDTQYF.

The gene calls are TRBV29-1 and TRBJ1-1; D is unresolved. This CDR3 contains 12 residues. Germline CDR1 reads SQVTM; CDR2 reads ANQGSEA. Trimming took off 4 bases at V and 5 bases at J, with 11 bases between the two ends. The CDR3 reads CSVVGPRTEAFF. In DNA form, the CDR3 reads TGCAGCGTTGTGGGCCCAAGGACTGAAGCTTTCTTT.

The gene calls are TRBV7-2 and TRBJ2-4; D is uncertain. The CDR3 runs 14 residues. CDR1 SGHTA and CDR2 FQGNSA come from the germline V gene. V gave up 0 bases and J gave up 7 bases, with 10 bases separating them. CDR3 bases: TGTGCCAGCAGCTTAGCCCCGGGTGTGAACATTCAGTACTTC. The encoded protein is CASSLAPGVNIQYF.

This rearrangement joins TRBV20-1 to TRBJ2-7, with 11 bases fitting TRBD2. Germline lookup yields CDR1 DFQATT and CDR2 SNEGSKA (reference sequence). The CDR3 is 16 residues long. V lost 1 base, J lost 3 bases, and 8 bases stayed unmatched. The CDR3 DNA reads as TGCAGTGCTAGAGGGGTAGCGGGGGGGCCTTACTACGAGCAGTACTTC. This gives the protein CSARGVAGGPYYEQYF.

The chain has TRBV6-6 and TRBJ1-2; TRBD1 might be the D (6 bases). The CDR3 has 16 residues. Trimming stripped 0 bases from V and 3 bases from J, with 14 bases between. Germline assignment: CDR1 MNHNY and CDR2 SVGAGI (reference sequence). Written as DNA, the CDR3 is TGTGCCAGCAGTTACTCGACTTACAGGGAGGACTATGGCTACACCTTC. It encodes CASSYSTYREDYGYTF.